This TCR beta chain derives from a study of shared clonotypes between healthy human individuals. General study findings and limits: Naive subsets tended to show greater estimated richness than memory subsets.

An even split of each subset's genomic DNA across several immunoSEQ plates was performed. The method was immunoSEQ multiplex PCR; TCRdb's version includes in-frame clones alone and lacks a portion of them. Seen here are some 1.4 million clones, roughly 97% observed once, and the top ten hold over 1%. To note about this clone: Its antigen is not known.

With 6 bases clipped from V and 10 bases from J, the junction kept 8 bases outside the gene matches. CDR3 length: 15 residues. Germline CDR1 SGHRS, CDR2 YFSETQ. All donors were healthy HIV-negative adults lacking recent acute infections or vaccinations. The clonotype comes from a man younger than 40 in good health. The V call is TRBV5-1, the J call TRBJ2-2, with 14 bases matching TRBD2. Sequencing used naive CD4+ T cells sorted from blood. Subset specified: CD45RA+ positively selected. The CDR3 nucleotides are TGCGCCAGCAAGGGGGGACTAGCGGGAGCGGTGGAGCTGTTTTTT. Its translation is CASKGGLAGAVELFF.